This TCR beta chain was recovered during a study of T-cell memory formation after mild COVID-19. There are 15 residues in the CDR3. Germline values: CDR1 LGHDT, CDR2 YNNKEL (reference sequence). V was shortened by 4 bases and J by 0 bases, with 10 bases between the two germline ends. A 5'RACE reaction primed in the constant segment made cDNA libraries of TCR alpha and TCR beta, and these carried sample barcodes and UMIs. TCRdb processed the 5' RACE reads anew with MiXCR; each CDR3 protein has one entry. This table has about 560,000 distinct CDR3 sequences, roughly a sixth appearing once. This receptor was obtained from an adult woman who had mild COVID-19 (a few samples of this study predate the infection). Cell type and time point are not known. The rearrangement uses TRBV3-1 and TRBJ2-4; tentatively, D is TRBD2 (6 bases). Sequenced material: PBMCs or a T cell subset sorted from them (not recorded which). DNA of the CDR3: TGTGCCAGCAGCCTGGCGGGACTAGCCAAAAACATTCAGTACTTC. It is translated as CASSLAGLAKNIQYF.